The clone carrying this T cell receptor (beta chain) has more than one count but fewer than ten. Its antigen is not known. Trimming took off 0 bases at V and 2 bases at J, with 13 bases between the two ends. The germline CDR1 and CDR2 sequences are SGHKS and YYEKEE (reference sequence). This CDR3 spans 16 amino acids. Healthy Caucasians supplied all donations. The entry originates in a study of identical twins. Study findings and constraints: Beta out-of-frame sequences showed weaker excess sharing between twins.

TCRdb independently ran MiXCR on the 5' RACE reads; one entry per CDR3 protein. Among roughly 230,000 distinct CDR3 sequences listed, around 8.3% were seen once. This same sample was also part of a study on yellow fever vaccine responses in identical twins.

What was sequenced was CD8+ T cells sorted from blood. The V gene is TRBV5-5, the J gene TRBJ2-3; TRBD2 is a possible D gene (6 bases). The receptor's source is a woman between 18 and 30 years old in good health. CDR3 sequence: CASSLGDFTHTDTQYF. For the CDR3, the DNA is TGTGCCAGCAGCTTGGGGGACTTTACCCACACAGATACGCAGTATTTT.